This T cell receptor (beta chain) was identified in a study of T cell changes during pregnancy in multiple sclerosis. Repertoires were generated with immunoSEQ multiplex PCR, while TCRdb's copy carries only in-frame clones and drops some. Here the sample spans approximately 16,000 clones, 65% to 90% being singletons. The CDR3 sequence is 13 residues long. The germline V and J ends were trimmed by 9 bases and 2 bases, with 13 bases remaining between them. The germline CDR1 and CDR2 sequences are KGHSH and LQKENI. Sequencing was performed on CD8+ T cells from peripheral blood mononuclear cells, taken after pregnancy. V gene TRBV18 combines with J gene TRBJ1-1; D gene unclear. The receptor was isolated from a female donor in good health, enrolled as a control in a pregnancy study. Here the CDR3 reads CARRGNPNTEAFF. The CDR3 DNA is TGTGCCAGGCGAGGGAACCCAAACACTGAAGCTTTCTTT.